These 26 T cell receptor beta chains were all obtained from the same sample, sequenced in a study of blood T cell repertoires in COVID-19. The table came from immunoSEQ multiplex PCR; TCRdb's copy has only in-frame clones and leaves some out. The table records 80,000 to 100,000 clones, over 75% of them present only once. Sequenced: peripheral blood. These receptors all stem from a human donor in a cohort sampled during active COVID-19.

The rearrangement uses TRBV28 and TRBJ1-5, with TRBD1 matching 10 bases. The CDR3 spans 14 residues. Trimming took 8 bases from V and 7 from J; bases not matched to a gene: 8. Germline CDR1 reads MDHEN; CDR2 reads SYDVKM. The CDR3 bases are TGTGCCAGCGGAGGGACAGGGGCGCGCCAGCCCCAGCATTTT. Protein: CASGGTGARQPQHF.

The chain couples TRBV7-9 to TRBJ1-5; TRBD1 might be the D (6 bases). This CDR3 has 13 residues. V lost 7 bases and J lost 4, with 11 bases in between. The V gene's germline CDR1 is SEHNR and CDR2 FQNEAQ (reference sequence). The DNA of the CDR3 is TGTGCCAGCACCATCCAGGGGAATCAGCCCCAGCATTTT. This sequence encodes CASTIQGNQPQHF.

V and J are TRBV6-5 and TRBJ2-7; 12 bases are a match to TRBD2. CDR1 MNHEY and CDR2 SVGAGI come from the germline V gene. Trimming cost V 6 bases and J 4 bases; bases outside gene matches: 4. The CDR3 runs to 14 residues. The CDR3 is CASRNGLAGYEQYF. CDR3 sequence (DNA): TGTGCCAGCAGGAACGGACTAGCGGGGTACGAGCAGTACTTC.

This sequence joins TRBV19 and TRBJ1-1, with a weak D call TRBD1 (6 bases). CDR3 size: 17 residues. The germline CDR1 and CDR2 sequences are LNHDA and SQIVND (reference sequence). The V gene lost 5 bases and the J gene lost 4 bases, with 23 bases spanning the gap. Written as DNA, the CDR3 is TGTGCCAGTAGTCTTACCCCCCCTCTCGGGACACCCACTGAAGCTTTCTTT. It yields the protein CASSLTPPLGTPTEAFF.

The V and J genes are TRBV7-8 and TRBJ2-2, with a weak D call TRBD1 (6 bases). Germline V gene data show CDR1 as SGHVS and CDR2 as FQNEAQ. This CDR3 is built from 16 residues. Deletions cut 5 bases from V and 6 bases from J, with 19 bases between. The CDR3 bases are TGTGCCAGCAGCGGTATTGGGGGCGGTGGCTCCGGGGAGCTGTTTTTT. Its protein is CASSGIGGGGSGELFF.

This chain connects TRBV4-1 to TRBJ2-5; TRBD1 aligns across 11 bases. Germline CDR1 and CDR2: MGHRA and YSYEKL. Trimming at V came to 4 bases and at J to 5 bases, leaving 6 bases not matched to a gene. This CDR3 contains 15 residues. The CDR3 DNA reads as TGCGCCAGCAGCCCTGGACAGGGGGCCCGGGAGACCCAGTACTTC. It yields the protein CASSPGQGARETQYF.

This chain joins TRBV19 and TRBJ2-3; TRBD2 agrees at 11 bases. Germline CDR1 and CDR2: LNHDA and SQIVND (reference sequence). The CDR3 has 16 amino acids. V lost 6 bases, J lost 4 bases, and 9 bases stayed unmatched. CDR3 region: CASSSTSGSMSDTQYF. DNA of the CDR3: TGTGCCAGTAGCTCAACTAGCGGGAGTATGTCAGATACGCAGTATTTT. The entire variable domain, with the rest obtained from reference TRBV19 and TRBJ2-3, is as follows: DGGITQSPKYLFRKEGQNVTLSCEQNLNHDAMYWYRQDPGQGLRLIYYSQIVNDFQKGDIAEGYSVSREKKESFPLTVTSAQKNPTAFYLCASSSTSGSMSDTQYFGPGTRLTVL.

This clone occurred once. This chain links TRBV19 with TRBJ2-6; 9 bases are shared with TRBD1. CDR1 is LNHDA, CDR2 SQIVND, per germline (reference sequence). The CDR3 loop spans 22 amino acids. J gave up 0 bases and V 6 bases, and 21 bases lay outside the gene matches. The CDR3 here is CASRTRDRALLIPSSGANVLTF. CDR3 bases: TGTGCCAGTAGGACCCGGGACAGGGCCCTACTCATCCCTAGCTCTGGGGCCAACGTCCTGACTTTC.

This chain links TRBV7-2 with TRBJ2-3; TRBD2 matches at 8 bases. Germline-derived CDR1 and CDR2 are SGHTA and FQGNSA. V lost 1 base, J lost 2 bases, and 8 bases stayed unmatched. CDR3 length: 17 residues. The CDR3 spells CASSLEPGLVLTDTQYF. Written as DNA, the CDR3 is TGTGCCAGCAGCTTAGAACCGGGACTAGTACTCACAGATACGCAGTATTTT.

The gene calls are TRBV7-9 and TRBJ2-2, with D possibly being TRBD2 (5 bases). The CDR3 loop spans 17 amino acids. The ends were cut back, 6 bases at V and 7 bases at J, with 24 bases in the middle. The germline V gene encodes CDR1 SEHNR and CDR2 FQNEAQ (reference sequence). The DNA for the CDR3 is TGTGCCAGCAGTTCGACGCCGGGGAGCCCGAGGGACGGGGAGCTGTTTTTT. It encodes CASSSTPGSPRDGELFF.

This chain links TRBV5-4 with TRBJ1-4; 7 bases are a match to TRBD1. V lost 7 bases to trimming and J lost 6 bases; unmatched junction nucleotides: 6. The CDR3 contains 13 residues. In germline, CDR1 is SGHNT, CDR2 YYREEE (reference sequence). This chain's CDR3 is CASRGGSDEKLFF. Here the CDR3 DNA reads TGTGCCAGCCGAGGGGGCTCGGATGAAAAACTGTTTTTT.

This chain joins TRBV5-1 and TRBJ2-5; TRBD2 matches 10 bases. CDR3 length: 16 residues. Germline V gene sequence: CDR1 SGHRS, CDR2 YFSETQ. J was trimmed by 2 bases and V by 1 base; bases with no gene match: 5. DNA for the CDR3: TGCGCCAGCAGCTTGACCTTACTAGCGGGACAAGAGACCCAGTACTTC. Translating gives CASSLTLLAGQETQYF.

The rearrangement links TRBV5-1 to TRBJ2-1; 9 nucleotides line up with TRBD1. This CDR3 is 19 amino acids long. The ends lost 6 bases at V and 0 bases at J; junction bases unmatched: 16. Germline V lookup: CDR1 SGHRS, CDR2 YFSETQ. The CDR3 here is CASNSPTGGSSGSYNEQFF. The CDR3 DNA follows: TGCGCCAGCAACTCACCGACAGGGGGTTCCTCTGGCTCCTACAATGAGCAGTTCTTC.

The rearrangement joins TRBV9 to TRBJ1-5, with D unresolved. Trimming took 0 bases from V and 7 from J, leaving 8 bases between them. The CDR3 covers 13 residues. Germline CDR1 is SGDLS and CDR2 is YYNGEE. CDR3 bases: TGTGCCAGCAGCGTAGATCCGTCGCAGCCCCAGCATTTT. This sequence encodes CASSVDPSQPQHF.

The genes are TRBV7-2 and TRBJ2-5; D is ambiguous. The V end was cut by 5 bases, the J end by 1 base, with 14 bases between. CDR3 size: 15 residues. CDR1 SGHTA and CDR2 FQGNSA come from the germline V gene. CDR3: CASSPVGQPQETQYF. The CDR3 DNA reads TGTGCCAGCAGCCCCGTTGGGCAGCCCCAAGAGACCCAGTACTTC.

The V and J genes are TRBV29-1 and TRBJ2-5, with 8 nucleotides matching TRBD1. Germline V gives CDR1 SQVTM, CDR2 ANQGSEA. Trimming removed 3 bases from V and 5 bases from J; junction bases left unmatched: 5. This CDR3 is 13 amino acids long. The chain's CDR3 is CSVDRGRGETQYF. CDR3 nucleotide sequence: TGCAGCGTTGACAGGGGGCGAGGGGAGACCCAGTACTTC.

This clone was seen once. This chain connects TRBV5-4 to TRBJ2-7; 10 bases are a match to TRBD2. The V and J ends lost 0 bases and 2 bases, in that order; junction bases with no gene match: 5. The CDR3 runs to 16 residues. The germline V gene has CDR1 SGHNT and CDR2 YYREEE (reference sequence). The CDR3 DNA sequence: TGTGCCAGCAGCTTGGGAGCGGGAGGGTTGACCTACGAGCAGTACTTC. It yields the protein CASSLGAGGLTYEQYF. The entire variable domain, with the rest obtained from reference TRBV5-4 and TRBJ2-7, is as follows: ETGVTQSPTHLIKTRGQQVTLRCSSQSGHNTVSWYQQALGQGPQFIFQYYREEENGRGNFPPRFSGLQFPNYSSELNVNALELDDSALYLCASSLGAGGLTYEQYFGPGTRLTVT.

The V call is TRBV28, the J call TRBJ1-1, with 7 bases aligning to TRBD1. Germline lookup yields CDR1 MDHEN and CDR2 SYDVKM. CDR3 length: 12 residues. The V gene end was trimmed by 3 bases and the J gene end by 6 bases; junction bases not matched to a gene: 1. CDR3 sequence: CASSFGTAEAFF. Written as DNA, the CDR3 is TGTGCCAGCAGTTTTGGGACAGCTGAAGCTTTCTTT.

The chain has TRBV19 and TRBJ2-1, with D possibly matching TRBD2 (5 bases). The V gene's germline CDR1 is LNHDA and CDR2 SQIVND (reference sequence). Trimming left V 2 bases short and J 10 bases short, with 15 bases between. This CDR3 has 14 residues. CDR3 region: CASSILGLEEEQFF. CDR3 DNA: TGTGCCAGTAGTATATTAGGACTCGAGGAAGAGCAGTTCTTC.

The chain links TRBV4-2 to TRBJ1-1, with 7 bases lining up with TRBD1. Germline V gene sequence: CDR1 LGHNA, CDR2 YNFKEQ. V gave up 3 bases and J gave up 1 base; unmatched junction bases: 5. The CDR3 is 15 amino acids. The chain's CDR3 is CASSQAEGANTEAFF. CDR3 coding DNA: TGTGCCAGCAGCCAGGCGGAGGGGGCGAACACTGAAGCTTTCTTT.

This clone was detected once. The rearrangement uses TRBV5-1 and TRBJ2-3; TRBD2 matches 9 bases. This CDR3 has 16 amino acids. V trimming: 3 bases; J trimming: 1 base; junction bases outside the gene matches: 6. Germline V gene lookup returns CDR1 SGHRS and CDR2 YFSETQ. DNA for the CDR3: TGCGCCAGCAGCTCGCGGGAGGGCCCGGGCACAGATACGCAGTATTTT. Amino acid sequence: CASSSREGPGTDTQYF.

The chain is built from TRBV11-3 and TRBJ1-1; no clear D. Germline CDR1 reads SGHNT; CDR2 reads YENEEA. The CDR3 consists of 16 residues. The V end lost 5 bases, the J end lost 2 bases, and 18 bases lay between the germline ends. CDR3 bases: TGTGCCAGCAGCCCAGGTCATGGCAGCCTAAACACTGAAGCTTTCTTT. It translates to CASSPGHGSLNTEAFF.

The chain links TRBV19 to TRBJ2-7; the match to TRBD2 covers 9 bases. V shed 8 bases and J 7 bases; nucleotides not matched to a gene: 9. The CDR3 covers 13 residues. Germline CDR1 is LNHDA and CDR2 is SQIVND (reference sequence). The CDR3 DNA follows: TGTGCCAGTGCCGGGACTAGCTTAGGAGAGCAGTACTTC. Its translation: CASAGTSLGEQYF.

The rearrangement links TRBV19 to TRBJ2-1; TRBD1 agrees at 7 bases. Per germline, CDR1 LNHDA and CDR2 SQIVND (reference sequence). CDR3 length: 17 amino acids. The trim removed 10 bases at V and 0 bases at J, leaving 15 bases unmatched. CDR3 sequence: CATSLPRGQTSYNEQFF. In nucleotides, the CDR3 is TGTGCCACCTCCCTCCCCCGGGGACAGACCTCCTACAATGAGCAGTTCTTC.

V is TRBV19 and J is TRBJ1-5; D is unresolved. The germline V gene has CDR1 LNHDA and CDR2 SQIVND (reference sequence). Trimming cost V 4 bases and J 5 bases, with 9 bases left between them. This CDR3 comprises 13 residues. CDR3 sequence: CASSTFSDQPQHF. The CDR3 nucleotides are TGTGCCAGTAGTACCTTCTCGGATCAGCCCCAGCATTTT.

The gene calls are TRBV18 and TRBJ2-5; D gene uncertain. Germline loops: CDR1 KGHSH, CDR2 LQKENI. This CDR3 has 13 amino acids. Trimming took 0 bases from V and 4 from J, leaving 6 bases between them. The DNA of the CDR3 is TGTGCCAGCTCACCACCGCTCGGAGAGACCCAGTACTTC. Residues: CASSPPLGETQYF.